Following are 25 T cell receptor beta chains from one sample sequenced in a study of blood T cell repertoires in COVID-19. TCRdb's copy holds only in-frame clones and misses some; the assay was immunoSEQ multiplex PCR. The repertoire consists of 200,000 to 250,000 clones, with roughly four fifths occurring once and the leading ten covering around 8%. Material for sequencing was peripheral blood. The receptors originated from an elderly woman with COVID-19, enrolled during active disease.

The chain has TRBV7-9 and TRBJ2-7; D not resolved. The CDR3 is made up of 13 amino acids. Germline CDR1 reads SEHNR; CDR2 reads FQNEAQ (reference sequence). Trimming stripped 3 bases from V and 1 base from J, with 7 bases between. The DNA of the CDR3 is TGTGCCAGCAGCTTCCAGGTATCCTACGAGCAGTACTTC. Translating it yields CASSFQVSYEQYF. Full variable domain (remainder filled in from reference TRBV7-9 and TRBJ2-7): DTGVSQNPRHKITKRGQNVTFRCDPISEHNRLYWYRQTLGQGPEFLTYFQNEAQLEKSRLLSDRFSAERPKGSFSTLEIQRTEQGDSAMYLCASSFQVSYEQYFGPGTRLTVT.

The J gene is TRBJ1-1, the V gene TRBV7-9; D might be TRBD1 (5 bases). This CDR3 spans 11 amino acids. Germline values: CDR1 SEHNR, CDR2 FQNEAQ (reference sequence). Between the trimmed V and J ends, which lost 11 bases and 1 base, there was a span of 8 bases. In nucleotides, the CDR3 is TGTGCCTGCGGGGCGAACACTGAAGCTTTCTTT. Protein product: CACGANTEAFF.

V gene TRBV7-3 combines with J gene TRBJ2-7, with 10 bases that match TRBD1. The CDR3 runs 15 residues. Germline CDR1 and CDR2: SGHTA and FQGTGA. V shed 5 bases and J 2 bases; nucleotides not matched to a gene: 6. The CDR3: CASSIGTGEAYEQYF. As DNA, the CDR3 is TGTGCCAGCAGCATAGGGACAGGGGAAGCCTACGAGCAGTACTTC.

The chain links TRBV6-4 to TRBJ1-1, with D uncertain. V gave up 5 bases and J gave up 0 bases, with 7 bases separating them. In germline, CDR1 is MRHNA, CDR2 SNTAGT. This CDR3 is built from 13 residues. CDR3 sequence reads: CASSSQVNTEAFF. The CDR3 DNA reads as TGTGCCAGCAGTTCCCAGGTGAACACTGAAGCTTTCTTT.

V usage is TRBV7-2 and J usage is TRBJ2-4; 11 positions agree with TRBD2. The ends lost 6 bases at V and 3 bases at J; junction bases unmatched: 13. The CDR3 sequence is 18 residues long. Germline V CDR1 and CDR2: SGHTA, FQGNSA. The CDR3 coding sequence is TGTGCCAGCAGTCCTACACTTCTAGCGGGAGGAGGCAAAAACATTCAGTACTTC. Its protein is CASSPTLLAGGGKNIQYF. Full variable domain (rest looked up from reference TRBV7-2 and TRBJ2-4): GAGVSQSPSNKVTEKGKDVELRCDPISGHTALYWYRQSLGQGLEFLIYFQGNSAPDKSGLPSDRFSAERTGGSVSTLTIQRTQQEDSAVYLCASSPTLLAGGGKNIQYFGAGTRLSVL.

The J gene is TRBJ1-3, the V gene TRBV30; D unclear. CDR3 size: 13 residues. Germline lookup yields CDR1 GTSNPN and CDR2 SVGIG (reference sequence). V was shortened by 2 bases and J by 3 bases, with 8 bases between the two germline ends. The CDR3, as DNA: TGTGCCTGGAGTCTGAGTCTTGGAAACACCATATATTTT. Protein: CAWSLSLGNTIYF.

The rearrangement uses TRBV5-3 and TRBJ1-4; 11 positions agree with TRBD1. TRBV5-3 qualifies as an ORF whose function is uncertain. This CDR3 is 20 amino acids long. Losses at the gene ends were 3 bases for V and 3 bases for J; bases not matched to a gene: 16. As DNA, the CDR3 is TGTGCCAGAAGCTGGGGCTACCTCCGGGACAGGGGGGGTTCTAATGAAAAACTGTTTTTT. Its protein is CARSWGYLRDRGGSNEKLFF.

The chain carries TRBV7-9 and TRBJ1-1; D remains unclear. The germline CDR1 and CDR2 sequences are SEHNR and FQNEAQ (reference sequence). Trimming took off 4 bases at V and 3 bases at J, with 15 bases between the two ends. The CDR3 runs to 15 residues. The CDR3 nucleotides are TGTGCCAGCAGCTCAGACCGGGGAACGGACACTGAAGCTTTCTTT. Protein: CASSSDRGTDTEAFF.

This rearrangement joins TRBV4-2 to TRBJ2-1; TRBD2 matches 14 bases. With 1 base clipped from V and 1 base from J, the junction kept 6 bases outside the gene matches. The germline CDR1 and CDR2 sequences are LGHNA and YNFKEQ. The CDR3 totals 19 residues. CDR3 nucleotide sequence: TGTGCCAGCAGCCAAGCCTGGACTAGCGGGGGGAGGTCCTACAATGAGCAGTTCTTC. Its translation: CASSQAWTSGGRSYNEQFF.

The genes are TRBV5-5 and TRBJ2-7; weak D call: TRBD1 (5 bases). CDR3 size: 13 residues. Deletions cut 4 bases from V and 0 bases from J, with 8 bases between. Germline CDR1 is SGHKS and CDR2 is YYEKEE (reference sequence). The CDR3 DNA follows: TGTGCCAGCAGCAAAGGGGTCTCCTACGAGCAGTACTTC. Its translation is CASSKGVSYEQYF.

The J gene is TRBJ1-2, the V gene TRBV13, with 11 bases fitting TRBD1. CDR3 length equals 15 residues. Trimming at V came to 3 bases and at J to 2 bases, leaving 2 bases not matched to a gene. Per germline, CDR1 PRHDT and CDR2 FYEKMQ (reference sequence). CDR3 in amino acids: CASSFRDRGNYGYTF. The CDR3, as DNA: TGTGCCAGCAGCTTCCGGGACAGGGGGAACTATGGCTACACCTTC.

This clone is a singleton in its sample. The rearrangement joins TRBV5-1 to TRBJ1-1; D perhaps matches TRBD1 (6 bases). V lost 2 bases, J lost 7 bases, and 15 bases lay in between. CDR1 and CDR2 from the germline V gene are SGHRS and YFSETQ. This CDR3 contains 14 residues. In DNA, the CDR3 is TGCGCCAGCAGCTTTGGGGACACCATGGATGAAGCTTTCTTT. Its protein is CASSFGDTMDEAFF. Filled out from reference TRBV5-1 and TRBJ1-1, the complete variable domain reads KAGVTQTPRYLIKTRGQQVTLSCSPISGHRSVSWYQQTPGQGLQFLFEYFSETQRNKGNFPGRFSGRQFSNSRSEMNVSTLELGDSALYLCASSFGDTMDEAFFGQGTRLTVV.

The chain recombines TRBV25-1 with TRBJ1-2; 7 positions match TRBD1. Trimming cost V 6 bases and J 14 bases; bases outside gene matches: 15. Germline CDR1 is MGHDK and CDR2 is SYGVNS. CDR3 length: 13 residues. CDR3 DNA sequence: TGTGCCAGCAGAGACCGGGACAGAGATAAATTAACCTTC. It translates to CASRDRDRDKLTF.

This clone has a single count. This rearrangement joins TRBV5-1 to TRBJ1-4; no clear D. Germline V lookup: CDR1 SGHRS, CDR2 YFSETQ. The V gene lost 0 bases and the J gene lost 7 bases, with 7 bases spanning the gap. The CDR3 is made up of 13 amino acids. CDR3 nucleotides: TGCGCCAGCAGCTTGGCCTCGGGTGAAAAACTGTTTTTT. Translating gives CASSLASGEKLFF.

This rearrangement joins TRBV7-2 to TRBJ2-7, with 9 positions matching TRBD1. V shed 5 bases and J 3 bases; nucleotides not matched to a gene: 11. The CDR3 has 16 amino acids. Germline values: CDR1 SGHTA, CDR2 FQGNSA. The CDR3 here is CASSRRGGQGLYEQYF. CDR3 DNA: TGTGCCAGCAGCCGCCGGGGTGGACAGGGGCTCTACGAGCAGTACTTC.

A single count supports this clone. CDR3 nucleotide sequence: TGTGCCAGCAGTTACTCGACAGATTTCCGAGCCCAGCATTTT. It codes for CASSYSTDFRAQHF. The V and J genes are TRBV6-5 and TRBJ1-5; perhaps TRBD1 as D (5 bases). The CDR3 totals 14 residues. V dropped 0 bases and J dropped 11 bases, with 14 bases sitting between them. Per germline, CDR1 MNHEY and CDR2 SVGAGI.

The V call is TRBV20-1, the J call TRBJ1-2; D not certain. Germline V gives CDR1 DFQATT, CDR2 SNEGSKA (reference sequence). The CDR3 extends over 11 amino acids. V was cut by 3 bases and J by 6 bases, with 8 bases left in between. Here the CDR3 reads CSARAGNGYTF. The CDR3 region has the DNA TGCAGTGCTAGGGCAGGAAATGGCTACACCTTC.

This chain connects TRBV3-1 (or the pseudogene TRBV3-2) to TRBJ2-1, with 8 bases identical to TRBD2. Trimming took 5 bases from V and 4 from J; bases not matched to a gene: 7. Germline V gene sequence: CDR1 LGHDT, CDR2 YNNKEL (reference sequence). CDR3 length: 15 amino acids. The CDR3 region is CASSYPGLVYNEQFF. CDR3 bases: TGTGCCAGCAGCTATCCGGGACTAGTATACAATGAGCAGTTCTTC.

This chain links TRBV6-2 or TRBV6-3 with TRBJ1-5; TRBD1 is a possible D gene (6 bases). This CDR3 is built from 19 residues. Germline V lookup: CDR1 MNHEY, CDR2 SVGEGT. Trimming removed 0 bases at V and 0 bases at J, with 18 bases between. Here the CDR3 DNA reads TGTGCCAGCAGTTACTCGACGGGGGGCGCGGGGTATAGCAATCAGCCCCAGCATTTT. Encoded protein: CASSYSTGGAGYSNQPQHF.

The genes are TRBV6-5 and TRBJ1-6; TRBD1 matches at 10 bases. There are 13 residues in the CDR3. Germline V CDR1 and CDR2: MNHEY, SVGAGI. Germline trimming cut 8 bases from V and 7 bases from J; bases unmatched to any gene: 2. The CDR3 spells CASGGQGNSPLHF. DNA of the CDR3: TGTGCCAGCGGGGGACAGGGGAATTCACCCCTCCACTTT.

This clone was detected once. The chain uses TRBV2 and TRBJ2-5; maybe TRBD1 (7 bases). V dropped 1 base and J dropped 4 bases, with 13 bases sitting between them. CDR1 SNHLY and CDR2 FYNNEI come from the germline V gene. The length of the CDR3 is 15 residues. The CDR3, as DNA: TGTGCCAGCAGTGAAGAGGGCAGGGGGGCAGAGACCCAGTACTTC. Translated: CASSEEGRGAETQYF.

The rearrangement links TRBV19 to TRBJ2-3, with 8 bases aligning to TRBD1. In germline, CDR1 is LNHDA, CDR2 SQIVND (reference sequence). CDR3 size: 13 residues. Trimming at V came to 5 bases and at J to 6 bases, leaving 4 bases not matched to a gene. The CDR3 sequence: CASSLTGVDTQYF. The CDR3 DNA follows: TGTGCCAGTAGTTTGACAGGGGTGGATACGCAGTATTTT.

This rearrangement joins TRBV3-1 (or the pseudogene TRBV3-2) to TRBJ1-4; a weak D match, TRBD1 (5 bases). Germline CDR1 reads LGHDT; CDR2 reads YNNKEL (reference sequence). Trimming shortened V by 3 bases and J by 8 bases, and 13 bases separated the two germline ends. This CDR3 has 14 residues. The CDR3: CASSQTGGAEKLFF. The CDR3 DNA follows: TGTGCCAGCAGCCAGACTGGAGGGGCCGAAAAACTGTTTTTT.

This clone appeared a single time. The rearrangement joins TRBV27 to TRBJ1-2, with D maybe TRBD1 (6 bases). CDR3 length: 16 amino acids. Germline lookup yields CDR1 MNHEY and CDR2 SMNVEV (reference sequence). The V end lost 0 bases, the J end lost 4 bases, and 15 bases lay between the germline ends. CDR3 DNA: TGTGCCAGCAGTTTATCAGGGGGTGCTCCCTTCTATGGCTACACCTTC. Translated: CASSLSGGAPFYGYTF.

The chain uses TRBV5-1 and TRBJ2-2, with D possibly matching TRBD1 (5 bases). Germline CDR1 reads SGHRS; CDR2 reads YFSETQ. The CDR3 is made up of 16 amino acids. Trimming removed 0 bases at V and 0 bases at J, with 9 bases between. This CDR3 reads CASSLGTSANTGELFF. The CDR3 nucleotides read TGCGCCAGCAGCTTGGGGACATCCGCGAACACCGGGGAGCTGTTTTTT.